This T cell receptor beta chain was found in a study of cytomegalovirus exposure and HLA in healthy donors. Study-wide results and caveats: Highly shared variants forming one cluster were likely a sequencing artifact.

PCR primers comprised 60 Vbeta and 13 Jbeta primers. The data were produced by immunoSEQ multiplex PCR, yet TCRdb's version contains in-frame clones alone and is incomplete. The sample lists 150,000 to 200,000 clones, approximately 80% occurring once. With regard to this clone: The antigen remains unidentified.

What was sequenced was PBMCs. The sequence was collected from a woman aged 25 to 39 in good health and CMV-seronegative.

CDR3 in DNA: TGTGCCAGCAGCCCAGTGACACCATCCTACGAGCAGTACTTC. It encodes CASSPVTPSYEQYF. The V and J genes are TRBV7-2 and TRBJ2-7; D call uncertain. The germline V and J ends were trimmed by 5 bases and 1 base, with 12 bases remaining between them. The CDR3 length is 14 residues. In germline, CDR1 is SGHTA, CDR2 FQGNSA.